This T cell receptor (beta chain) was sequenced in a study of CD8+ T cells in alopecia areata. The study, taken as a whole, reports: Lesional scalp exceeded normal scalp in clonality, especially in alopecia totalis/universalis. Sequencing of scalp tissue also captures the resident alphabeta T cells of normal skin.

This clone was recorded once. Its antigen is unknown. RNA, once extracted, was reverse transcribed into cDNA for use as the sequencing template. Generated by immunoSEQ multiplex PCR, the TCRdb table keeps only in-frame clones and is missing some. This sample has some 180,000 clones, with roughly 50% found just once. Per germline, CDR1 GTSNPN and CDR2 SVGIG (reference sequence). CDR3 length equals 13 residues. V was pared by 1 base and J by 6 bases, with 10 bases between. This chain uses TRBV30 with TRBJ1-5; D remains ambiguous. The sample taken for sequencing was CD8+ T cells sorted from blood. The receptor was derived from a human donor in good health. CDR3 coding DNA: TGTGCCTGGAGTGATGTAGCTGGTCAGCCCCAGCATTTT. Translated, it gives CAWSDVAGQPQHF.